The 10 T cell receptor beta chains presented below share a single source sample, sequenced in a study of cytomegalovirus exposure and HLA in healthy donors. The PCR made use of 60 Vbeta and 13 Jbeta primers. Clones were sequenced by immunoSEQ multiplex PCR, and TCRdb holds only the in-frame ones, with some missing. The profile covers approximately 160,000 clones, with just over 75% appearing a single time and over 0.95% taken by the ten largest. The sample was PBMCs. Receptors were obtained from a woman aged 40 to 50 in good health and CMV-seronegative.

CDR3 protein: CASSPGQGIGGYTF. DNA of the CDR3: TGTGCCAGCAGTCCGGGACAGGGGATTGGAGGCTACACCTTC. V is TRBV28 and J is TRBJ1-2; 10 bases line up with TRBD1. Germline-derived CDR1 and CDR2 are MDHEN and SYDVKM. CDR3 length equals 14 residues. J was trimmed by 8 bases and V by 5 bases; bases with no gene match: 8.

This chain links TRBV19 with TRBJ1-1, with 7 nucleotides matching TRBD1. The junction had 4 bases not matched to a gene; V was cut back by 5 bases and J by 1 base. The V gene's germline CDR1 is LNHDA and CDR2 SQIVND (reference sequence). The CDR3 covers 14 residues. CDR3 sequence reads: CASSLQGGNTEAFF. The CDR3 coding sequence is TGTGCCAGTAGTCTCCAGGGGGGGAACACTGAAGCTTTCTTT. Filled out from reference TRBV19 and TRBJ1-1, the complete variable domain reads DGGITQSPKYLFRKEGQNVTLSCEQNLNHDAMYWYRQDPGQGLRLIYYSQIVNDFQKGDIAEGYSVSREKKESFPLTVTSAQKNPTAFYLCASSLQGGNTEAFFGQGTRLTVV.

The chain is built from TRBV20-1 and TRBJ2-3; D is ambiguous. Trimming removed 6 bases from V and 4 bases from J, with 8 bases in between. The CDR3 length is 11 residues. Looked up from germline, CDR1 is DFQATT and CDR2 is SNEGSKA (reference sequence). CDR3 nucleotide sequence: TGCAGTGCCCGCCAGTCAGATACGCAGTATTTT. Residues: CSARQSDTQYF.

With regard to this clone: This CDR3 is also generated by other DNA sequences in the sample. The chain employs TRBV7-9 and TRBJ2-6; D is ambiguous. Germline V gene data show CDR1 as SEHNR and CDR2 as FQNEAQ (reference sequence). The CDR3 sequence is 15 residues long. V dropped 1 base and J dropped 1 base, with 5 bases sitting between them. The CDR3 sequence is CASSLGGSGANVLTF. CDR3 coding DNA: TGTGCCAGCAGCTTAGGAGGATCTGGGGCCAACGTCCTGACTTTC.

In DNA, the CDR3 is TGTGCCAGCAGTTGGGGGACAGGGGAAAACGAGCAGTACTTC. Its translation: CASSWGTGENEQYF. The genes are TRBV7-9 and TRBJ2-7, with 10 bases aligning to TRBD1. The CDR3 runs 14 residues. V shed 6 bases and J 5 bases; nucleotides not matched to a gene: 7. Germline V gives CDR1 SEHNR, CDR2 FQNEAQ (reference sequence).

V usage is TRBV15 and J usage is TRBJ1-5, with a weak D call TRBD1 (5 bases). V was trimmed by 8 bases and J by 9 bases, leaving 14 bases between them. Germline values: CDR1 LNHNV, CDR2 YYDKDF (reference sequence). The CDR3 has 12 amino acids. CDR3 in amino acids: CATSRGGGPQHF. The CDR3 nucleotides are TGTGCCACCTCCCGGGGGGGAGGGCCCCAGCATTTT.

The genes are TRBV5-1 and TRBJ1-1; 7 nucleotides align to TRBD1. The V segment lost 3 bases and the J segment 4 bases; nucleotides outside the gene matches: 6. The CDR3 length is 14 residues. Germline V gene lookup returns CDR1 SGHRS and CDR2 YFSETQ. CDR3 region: CASSSLTGTTEAFF. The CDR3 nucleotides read TGCGCCAGCAGCTCTCTGACAGGGACCACTGAAGCTTTCTTT.

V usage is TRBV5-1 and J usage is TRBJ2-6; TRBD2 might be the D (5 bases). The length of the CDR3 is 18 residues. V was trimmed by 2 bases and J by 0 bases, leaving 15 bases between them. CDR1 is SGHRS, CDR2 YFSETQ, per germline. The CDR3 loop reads CASSFTEPGSSGANVLTF. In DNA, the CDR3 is TGCGCCAGCAGCTTTACAGAGCCGGGATCCTCTGGGGCCAACGTCCTGACTTTC. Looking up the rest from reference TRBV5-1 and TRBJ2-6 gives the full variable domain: KAGVTQTPRYLIKTRGQQVTLSCSPISGHRSVSWYQQTPGQGLQFLFEYFSETQRNKGNFPGRFSGRQFSNSRSEMNVSTLELGDSALYLCASSFTEPGSSGANVLTFGAGSRLTVL.

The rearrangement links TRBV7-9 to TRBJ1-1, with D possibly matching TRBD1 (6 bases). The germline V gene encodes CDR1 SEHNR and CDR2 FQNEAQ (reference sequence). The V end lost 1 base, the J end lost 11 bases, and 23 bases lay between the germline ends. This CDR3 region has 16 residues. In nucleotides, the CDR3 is TGTGCCAGCAGCTTAGGCTCCGGGACAAACGTTAGAGCGGCTTTCTTT. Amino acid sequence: CASSLGSGTNVRAAFF.

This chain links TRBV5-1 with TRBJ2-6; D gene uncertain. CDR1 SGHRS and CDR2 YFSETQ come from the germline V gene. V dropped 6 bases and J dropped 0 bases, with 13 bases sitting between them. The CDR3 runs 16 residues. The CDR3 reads CASILSPGSGANVLTF. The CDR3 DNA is TGCGCCAGCATACTTTCGCCGGGCTCTGGGGCCAACGTCCTGACTTTC.